This entry concerns a single TCR beta chain. The authors reverse transcribed all of the isolated RNA, so sequencing captured expressed TCRB transcripts. Data came from immunoSEQ multiplex PCR; TCRdb stores just in-frame clones and leaves some out. The table lists over 100,000 clones, under 40% of them singletons. This sample is drawn from a study of beta chain features in type 1 diabetes. Trimming at V came to 4 bases and at J to 7 bases, leaving 22 bases not matched to a gene. This CDR3 region has 19 residues. Germline V gene sequence: CDR1 SEHNR, CDR2 FQNEAQ (reference sequence). Cell sorting via CD45RO/CCR7/CD25/CD127/CD95/CD27 was performed to obtain CD4+ naive, central memory, regulatory and stem cell-like memory cells.

The sample was stem cell memory CD4+ T cells from blood. The rearrangement joins TRBV7-9 to TRBJ2-5; 9 nucleotides align to TRBD1. The sequence was collected from a woman aged 18 to 35 in good health. This chain's CDR3 is CASSSTGQGLTRPRGTQYF. The CDR3 DNA is TGTGCCAGCAGCTCTACTGGACAGGGGCTGACTCGCCCAAGGGGGACCCAGTACTTC.